This is a list of T cell receptor beta chains from one sample in a study of T cells after posttransplantation cyclophosphamide. Profiling relied on immunoSEQ multiplex PCR, and the TCRdb table lists in-frame clones only, not all of them. The sample presents approximately 7,100 clones, none singletons. Sequenced material: PBMCs, taken approximately 92 days after allogeneic stem cell transplant with posttransplant cyclophosphamide. The receptor set was obtained from a female patient in her 60s who received an allogeneic stem cell transplant from an unrelated donor, was CMV-positive, and had acute GVHD only. The graft donor may have contributed some T cells. CDR3s include the opening cysteine and the closing phenylalanine or tryptophan. Each record gives: V gene, D gene, J gene, clone size, CDR3 protein, CDR3 DNA. D genes are given only for firm matches. Some rows have no size entry. The others give once, few or many, or a class for an expanded clone.

v_call: TRBV10-3
d_call: TRBD1
j_call: TRBJ1-1
clone_size: hyperexpanded
cdr3_aa: CAIIRQGSTEAFF
cdr3_nt: TGTGCCATCATCCGACAGGGGAGCACTGAAGCTTTCTTT

v_call: TRBV7-6
d_call: .
j_call: TRBJ2-7
clone_size: many
cdr3_aa: CASSLVSTGTPSYEQYF
cdr3_nt: TGTGCCAGCAGCTTAGTTTCAACCGGGACACCCTCCTACGAGCAGTACTTC

v_call: TRBV27
d_call: TRBD1
j_call: TRBJ2-7
clone_size: many
cdr3_aa: CASRYSGTGPSYEQYF
cdr3_nt: TGTGCCAGCAGATACTCCGGGACAGGGCCCTCCTACGAGCAGTACTTC

v_call: TRBV9
d_call: .
j_call: TRBJ1-2
clone_size: few
cdr3_aa: CASTPLTF
cdr3_nt: TGTGCCAGCACTCCTCTCACCTTC

v_call: TRBV6-1
d_call: .
j_call: TRBJ1-5
clone_size: many
cdr3_aa: CASSGQQGSVQPQHF
cdr3_nt: TGTGCCAGCAGTGGACAACAGGGATCGGTGCAGCCCCAGCATTTT

v_call: TRBV6-1
d_call: TRBD2
j_call: TRBJ2-3
clone_size: many
cdr3_aa: CASSLSGGGDTQYF
cdr3_nt: TGTGCCAGCAGTCTTAGCGGGGGAGGGGATACGCAGTATTTT

v_call: TRBV5-4
d_call: .
j_call: TRBJ1-6
clone_size: many
cdr3_aa: CASSLVRGPLHF
cdr3_nt: TGTGCCAGCAGCTTGGTCAGGGGACCCCTCCACTTT

v_call: TRBV27
d_call: .
j_call: TRBJ1-1
clone_size: many
cdr3_aa: CASSLVRAGEAFF
cdr3_nt: TGTGCCAGCAGTTTGGTCAGGGCGGGGGAAGCTTTCTTT

v_call: TRBV12-3/TRBV12-4
d_call: TRBD2
j_call: TRBJ2-3
clone_size: many
cdr3_aa: CASTFSGGADTQYF
cdr3_nt: TGTGCCAGCACCTTTAGCGGGGGCGCGGATACGCAGTATTTT

v_call: TRBV5-4
d_call: .
j_call: TRBJ2-3
clone_size: many
cdr3_aa: CASSSEGGPETDTQYF
cdr3_nt: TGTGCCAGCAGCTCTGAGGGGGGGCCCGAGACAGATACGCAGTATTTT

v_call: TRBV27
d_call: TRBD1
j_call: TRBJ2-7
clone_size: many
cdr3_aa: CASRPGQGAGEQYF
cdr3_nt: TGTGCCAGCAGGCCGGGACAGGGAGCTGGCGAGCAGTACTTC

v_call: TRBV5-6
d_call: TRBD2
j_call: TRBJ2-5
clone_size: many
cdr3_aa: CASSLLTSGSQETQYF
cdr3_nt: TGTGCCAGCAGCTTGTTGACTAGCGGATCCCAAGAGACCCAGTACTTC

v_call: TRBV19
d_call: TRBD1
j_call: TRBJ2-2
clone_size: many
cdr3_aa: CASISRTGLAGELFF
cdr3_nt: TGTGCCAGTATATCCAGGACAGGGTTAGCCGGGGAGCTGTTTTTT

v_call: TRBV6-2/TRBV6-3
d_call: TRBD2
j_call: TRBJ2-3
clone_size: many
cdr3_aa: CASSYPRAGDSDTQYF
cdr3_nt: TGTGCCAGCAGTTACCCTCGAGCGGGAGATTCGGATACGCAGTATTTT

v_call: TRBV7-9
d_call: .
j_call: TRBJ2-4
clone_size: medium-sized
cdr3_aa: CASSHDRPQLNIQYF
cdr3_nt: TGTGCCAGCAGCCATGACAGGCCCCAACTGAACATTCAGTACTTC

v_call: TRBV6-5
d_call: .
j_call: TRBJ1-2
clone_size: many
cdr3_aa: CASSYNSGPLNYGYTF
cdr3_nt: TGTGCCAGCAGTTACAACTCTGGGCCCCTTAACTATGGCTACACCTTC

v_call: TRBV5-1
d_call: .
j_call: TRBJ2-1
clone_size: many
cdr3_aa: CASSLAGGFSYNEQFF
cdr3_nt: TGCGCCAGCAGCTTGGCCGGCGGGTTCTCCTACAATGAGCAGTTCTTC

v_call: TRBV6-6
d_call: TRBD1
j_call: TRBJ2-2
clone_size: many
cdr3_aa: CATGGQGANTGELFF
cdr3_nt: TGTGCCACAGGAGGACAGGGGGCCAACACCGGGGAGCTGTTTTTT

v_call: TRBV29-1
d_call: .
j_call: TRBJ1-1
clone_size: many
cdr3_aa: CSVRAGPEAFF
cdr3_nt: TGCAGCGTGAGGGCAGGGCCCGAAGCTTTCTTT

v_call: TRBV19
d_call: .
j_call: TRBJ1-3
clone_size: medium-sized
cdr3_aa: CASSMGPWSDTIYF
cdr3_nt: TGTGCCAGTAGTATGGGGCCATGGTCGGACACCATATATTTT

v_call: TRBV5-1
d_call: .
j_call: TRBJ1-5
clone_size: many
cdr3_aa: CASSPAGDQPQHF
cdr3_nt: TGCGCCAGCAGCCCCGCAGGAGATCAGCCCCAGCATTTT

v_call: TRBV27
d_call: TRBD1
j_call: TRBJ2-3
clone_size: many
cdr3_aa: CASSLQGAIFGTDTQYF
cdr3_nt: TGTGCCAGCAGTTTACAGGGGGCAATCTTTGGGACAGATACGCAGTATTTT

v_call: TRBV13
d_call: TRBD1
j_call: TRBJ1-1
clone_size: many
cdr3_aa: CASSPGQGRAFF
cdr3_nt: TGTGCCAGCAGCCCGGGACAGGGTAGAGCTTTCTTT

v_call: TRBV6-5
d_call: .
j_call: TRBJ1-2
clone_size: many
cdr3_aa: CASRGPAGGYTF
cdr3_nt: TGTGCCAGCAGGGGGCCGGCGGGGGGCTACACCTTC

v_call: TRBV9
d_call: .
j_call: TRBJ1-1
clone_size: .
cdr3_aa: CASSVTGQNTEAFF
cdr3_nt: TGTGCCAGCAGCGTTACGGGACAGAACACTGAAGCTTTCTTT

v_call: TRBV6-1
d_call: .
j_call: TRBJ1-6
clone_size: medium-sized
cdr3_aa: CASSERDTYNSPLHF
cdr3_nt: TGTGCCAGCAGTGAGAGGGACACTTATAATTCACCCCTCCACTTT

v_call: TRBV6-6
d_call: .
j_call: TRBJ1-3
clone_size: medium-sized
cdr3_aa: CASSSSGSGNTIYF
cdr3_nt: TGTGCCAGCAGCAGTTCAGGGTCTGGAAACACCATATATTTT

v_call: TRBV28
d_call: TRBD2
j_call: TRBJ2-5
clone_size: many
cdr3_aa: CASSLLELAGGETQYF
cdr3_nt: TGTGCCAGCAGTTTATTGGAACTAGCGGGGGGGGAGACCCAGTACTTC

v_call: TRBV12-3/TRBV12-4
d_call: .
j_call: TRBJ2-7
clone_size: many
cdr3_aa: CASSLGFSADEQYF
cdr3_nt: TGTGCCAGCAGCTTAGGGTTCTCCGCGGACGAGCAGTACTTC